The 32 T cell receptor beta chains below all came from one sample that was sequenced in a study of shared clonotypes between healthy human individuals. Sequencing was performed with immunoSEQ multiplex PCR; in TCRdb, only in-frame clones are kept and a portion is missing. Here the sample spans about 610,000 clones, 95% to 98% being singletons. The specimen was naive CD4+ T cells sorted from blood. Indicated subset: CD45RA+ positively selected. Receptors originate from a woman aged 25 to 45 in good health.

V is TRBV6-5 and J is TRBJ2-3; D gene unclear. V lost 9 bases and J lost 0, with 16 bases in between. The CDR3 extends over 15 amino acids. The germline gives CDR1 MNHEY, CDR2 SVGAGI. The chain's CDR3 is CASAGQFTSTDTQYF. CDR3 DNA: TGTGCCAGTGCCGGGCAGTTCACTAGCACAGATACGCAGTATTTT.

This chain uses TRBV4-1 with TRBJ2-3, with 10 positions matching TRBD2. V shed 3 bases and J 5 bases; nucleotides not matched to a gene: 5. CDR1 is MGHRA, CDR2 YSYEKL, per germline. This CDR3 comprises 15 residues. The CDR3 protein is CASSQLLAGRDTQYF. The CDR3 nucleotides read TGCGCCAGCAGCCAGTTACTAGCGGGAAGAGATACGCAGTATTTT.

This chain uses TRBV2 with TRBJ2-1, with 7 bases aligning to TRBD1. Germline V gene sequence: CDR1 SNHLY, CDR2 FYNNEI. This CDR3 has 16 residues. V was pared by 7 bases and J by 4 bases, with 13 bases of the junction left unmatched. This CDR3 reads CASTRDSFLLYNEQFF. The CDR3 DNA reads as TGTGCCAGCACAAGGGACAGCTTCCTCCTTTACAATGAGCAGTTCTTC.

This chain uses TRBV6-4 with TRBJ2-3, with D uncertain. The CDR3 runs to 13 residues. V lost 4 bases and J 4 bases, leaving 9 bases between the germline ends. Germline loops: CDR1 MRHNA, CDR2 SNTAGT. CDR3 nucleotide sequence: TGTGCCAGCAGTGTAAGGGTATCAGATACGCAGTATTTT. Amino acid sequence: CASSVRVSDTQYF.

The genes are TRBV19 and TRBJ2-1; no firm D call. The CDR3 contains 16 residues. In germline, CDR1 is LNHDA, CDR2 SQIVND (reference sequence). V lost 5 bases and J 1 base, leaving 15 bases between the germline ends. The CDR3 is CASSDELQWSYNEQFF. The CDR3 coding sequence is TGTGCCAGTAGTGACGAACTGCAGTGGTCCTACAATGAGCAGTTCTTC.

This chain uses TRBV19 with TRBJ2-5; D is unclear. The J call may be mistaken, given a closer DNA end match to TRBJ2-7. Germline CDR1 and CDR2: LNHDA and SQIVND (reference sequence). The CDR3 is 13 amino acids. CDR3 nucleotides: TGTGCCAGTAGTATCCTGGGAACGGACGAGCAGTACTTC. Translated, it gives CASSILGTDEQYF.

The chain recombines TRBV10-3 with TRBJ1-2; maybe TRBD1 (5 bases). Germline V gives CDR1 ENHRY, CDR2 SYGVKD. The CDR3 totals 14 residues. V was cut by 5 bases and J by 6 bases, with 16 bases left in between. DNA of the CDR3: TGTGCCATCAGTTCCCGGGGGGTTGGAGATGGCTACACCTTC. Its translation is CAISSRGVGDGYTF.

In its sample, this clone was seen once. This chain connects TRBV30 to TRBJ1-1; no definite D call. The CDR3 has 15 amino acids. The germline gives CDR1 GTSNPN, CDR2 SVGIG (reference sequence). Between the trimmed V and J ends, which lost 1 base and 0 bases, there was a span of 12 bases. The CDR3 DNA is TGTGCCTGGAGTGCCCCCGAAGGGTTGAACACTGAAGCTTTCTTT. It codes for CAWSAPEGLNTEAFF.

This rearrangement joins TRBV19 to TRBJ1-4; D unresolved. Germline-derived CDR1 and CDR2 are LNHDA and SQIVND (reference sequence). The CDR3 contains 13 residues. V was shortened by 7 bases and J by 7 bases, with 13 bases between the two germline ends. The CDR3 region is CASNEIPGEKLFF. DNA of the CDR3: TGTGCCAGTAACGAGATCCCGGGTGAAAAACTGTTTTTT.

This clone was detected only once. The chain is built from TRBV6-6 and TRBJ1-5; D perhaps matches TRBD1 (6 bases). Germline V gives CDR1 MNHNY, CDR2 SVGAGI (reference sequence). The V and J ends lost 4 bases and 7 bases respectively, with 14 bases between them. The CDR3 totals 14 residues. In DNA, the CDR3 is TGTGCCAGCAGTTCTCGGGACAATAGCCAGCCCCAGCATTTT. Its protein is CASSSRDNSQPQHF.

V is TRBV11-3 and J is TRBJ2-7; D remains ambiguous. The V gene's germline CDR1 is SGHNT and CDR2 YENEEA. Deletions cut 0 bases from V and 4 bases from J, with 4 bases between. The CDR3 extends over 12 amino acids. The chain's CDR3 is CASSLDGYEQYF. The CDR3 DNA is TGTGCCAGCAGCTTAGACGGTTACGAGCAGTACTTC.

The rearrangement links TRBV6-1 to TRBJ1-2, with D perhaps matching TRBD1 (6 bases). Germline CDR1 and CDR2: MNHNS and SASEGT. The CDR3 spans 15 residues. V gave up 4 bases and J gave up 3 bases, with 15 bases separating them. CDR3 loop: CASSVAGGLDYGYTF. The CDR3 DNA follows: TGTGCCAGCAGTGTAGCGGGGGGCCTCGACTATGGCTACACCTTC.

This chain joins TRBV19 and TRBJ1-4; 7 nucleotides align to TRBD1. The germline gives CDR1 LNHDA, CDR2 SQIVND (reference sequence). Trimming at V came to 9 bases and at J to 8 bases, leaving 6 bases not matched to a gene. The CDR3 length is 12 residues. The CDR3 region is CASRTGGEKLFF. CDR3 DNA sequence: TGTGCCAGCAGGACAGGCGGCGAAAAACTGTTTTTT.

The chain uses TRBV28 and TRBJ2-6; 7 bases are a match to TRBD2. V shed 5 bases and J 0 bases; nucleotides not matched to a gene: 13. From germline, CDR1 is MDHEN and CDR2 SYDVKM. CDR3 length: 19 amino acids. The CDR3 bases are TGTGCCAGCAGTCCTCCTAGGACCCGGGGGGACTCTGGGGCCAACGTCCTGACTTTC. Its protein is CASSPPRTRGDSGANVLTF.

The chain couples TRBV5-1 to TRBJ1-2, with D hard to call. The CDR3 spans 14 residues. Trimming removed 0 bases from V and 2 bases from J, with 8 bases in between. The germline CDR1 and CDR2 sequences are SGHRS and YFSETQ. The CDR3 spells CASSLDTGNYGYTF. CDR3 in DNA: TGCGCCAGCAGCTTGGACACCGGAAACTATGGCTACACCTTC.

The V call is TRBV25-1, the J call TRBJ1-2; TRBD1 might be the D (5 bases). The CDR3 spans 14 residues. Germline-derived CDR1 and CDR2 are MGHDK and SYGVNS. The V and J ends lost 7 bases and 4 bases respectively, with 16 bases between them. The chain's CDR3 is CASTGQSFGYGYTF. In nucleotides, the CDR3 is TGTGCCAGCACAGGGCAGTCTTTCGGCTATGGCTACACCTTC.

This chain connects TRBV6-1 to TRBJ1-5, with 9 bases aligning to TRBD1. The CDR3 contains 15 residues. Germline V gives CDR1 MNHNS, CDR2 SASEGT. Trimming removed 7 bases from V and 0 bases from J; junction bases left unmatched: 4. CDR3 DNA sequence: TGTGCCAGCACCCGGACAGGGGATAGCAATCAGCCCCAGCATTTT. This codes for CASTRTGDSNQPQHF.

This chain connects TRBV11-3 to TRBJ2-2, with 7 positions matching TRBD2. The length of the CDR3 is 14 residues. CDR1 SGHNT and CDR2 YENEEA come from the germline V gene. The ends lost 5 bases at V and 2 bases at J; junction bases unmatched: 2. The CDR3 DNA reads TGTGCCAGCAGCCGGGACTATAACACCGGGGAGCTGTTTTTT. Translating it yields CASSRDYNTGELFF.

This sequence joins TRBV18 and TRBJ2-7; D gene uncertain. V was shortened by 2 bases and J by 5 bases, with 7 bases between the two germline ends. Germline assignment: CDR1 KGHSH and CDR2 LQKENI. The CDR3 totals 12 residues. The CDR3 is CASSPGLDEQYF. The CDR3 nucleotides read TGTGCCAGCTCACCAGGGTTGGACGAGCAGTACTTC.

The genes are TRBV7-9 and TRBJ2-7; TRBD2 agrees at 7 bases. V was pared by 4 bases and J by 6 bases, with 15 bases of the junction left unmatched. Germline CDR1 is SEHNR and CDR2 is FQNEAQ (reference sequence). CDR3 length equals 16 residues. The CDR3 loop is CASSSCGPFGGCEQYF. The CDR3 DNA reads TGTGCCAGCAGCTCCTGTGGTCCATTCGGGGGGTGCGAGCAGTACTTC.

The CDR3 sequence: CASGIYSYNSPLHF. CDR3 nucleotide sequence: TGTGCCAGCGGGATCTACTCCTATAATTCACCCCTCCACTTT. The chain links TRBV28 to TRBJ1-6; no definite D call. The V and J ends lost 8 bases and 0 bases respectively, with 8 bases between them. The CDR3 covers 14 residues. Germline CDR1 is MDHEN and CDR2 is SYDVKM.

The chain is built from TRBV6-1 and TRBJ1-3; D is undetermined. Germline loops: CDR1 MNHNS, CDR2 SASEGT. This CDR3 contains 12 residues. The V gene lost 2 bases and the J gene lost 1 base, with 0 bases spanning the gap. CDR3 sequence reads: CASSESGNTIYF. CDR3 bases: TGTGCCAGCAGTGAATCTGGAAACACCATATATTTT.

The V and J genes are TRBV28 and TRBJ1-1; possible D gene TRBD1, 5 bases. CDR3 length equals 16 residues. The germline V gene encodes CDR1 MDHEN and CDR2 SYDVKM. V shed 6 bases and J shed 4 bases, with 21 bases lying between them. CDR3 coding DNA: TGTGCCAGCAGCTATTATTACCACCGGGGGGGCACTGAAGCTTTCTTT. Its translation: CASSYYYHRGGTEAFF.

This chain links TRBV6-6 with TRBJ1-1, with 7 nucleotides matching TRBD1. V lost 4 bases to trimming and J lost 6 bases; unmatched junction nucleotides: 5. Germline V gene sequence: CDR1 MNHNY, CDR2 SVGAGI (reference sequence). The CDR3 is made up of 13 amino acids. The CDR3 sequence: CASSLTTGSEAFF. CDR3 sequence (DNA): TGTGCCAGCAGTTTAACGACAGGGTCTGAAGCTTTCTTT.

The CDR3 nucleotides read TGTGCCAGCAGCCACACATCGGGGGAAACAGGTCGGTTCTTC. Translated, it gives CASSHTSGETGRFF. The J gene is TRBJ2-1, the V gene TRBV14, with D possibly TRBD2 on 6 matching bases. Trimming cost V 3 bases and J 15 bases, with 21 bases left between them. The CDR3 runs 14 residues. Germline CDR1 and CDR2: SGHDN and FVKESK.

The V and J genes are TRBV19 and TRBJ2-5, with 7 nucleotides matching TRBD2. The V segment lost 3 bases and the J segment 3 bases; nucleotides outside the gene matches: 13. CDR1 is LNHDA, CDR2 SQIVND, per germline (reference sequence). The length of the CDR3 is 17 residues. The CDR3 here is CASSIWEGPEGKETQYF. In nucleotides, the CDR3 is TGTGCCAGTAGTATCTGGGAGGGTCCTGAGGGAAAAGAGACCCAGTACTTC. Filled out from reference TRBV19 and TRBJ2-5, the complete variable domain reads DGGITQSPKYLFRKEGQNVTLSCEQNLNHDAMYWYRQDPGQGLRLIYYSQIVNDFQKGDIAEGYSVSREKKESFPLTVTSAQKNPTAFYLCASSIWEGPEGKETQYFGPGTRLLVL.

This clone was counted between two and nine times. The chain couples TRBV7-3 to TRBJ2-5; 10 bases match TRBD2. There are 15 residues in the CDR3. Unmatched junction bases numbered 10, after V lost 5 bases and J lost 7 bases. CDR1 SGHTA and CDR2 FQGTGA come from the germline V gene. CDR3 in DNA: TGTGCCAGCAGCCAAGCGGGAGGGCCCTCAGGGACCCAGTACTTC. Its protein is CASSQAGGPSGTQYF.

The rearrangement links TRBV5-4 to TRBJ2-3; TRBD2 agrees at 12 bases. The CDR3 totals 17 residues. The V and J ends lost 1 base and 0 bases, in that order; junction bases with no gene match: 3. In germline, CDR1 is SGHNT, CDR2 YYREEE (reference sequence). DNA for the CDR3: TGTGCCAGCAGCTTGTTTCTAGCGGGAGGGAGCACAGATACGCAGTATTTT. Protein sequence: CASSLFLAGGSTDTQYF.

The chain recombines TRBV2 with TRBJ2-1; D is unresolved. V was pared by 2 bases and J by 10 bases, with 15 bases between. The CDR3 totals 14 residues. Germline lookup yields CDR1 SNHLY and CDR2 FYNNEI. CDR3 sequence: CASSEKVRSPEQFF. CDR3 bases: TGTGCCAGCAGTGAAAAGGTTCGGTCACCGGAGCAGTTCTTC.

This chain joins TRBV6-4 and TRBJ2-5, with a possible D match to TRBD1 (5 bases). The J call may not be correct, given that the DNA end is closer to TRBJ2-7. The CDR3 has 14 residues. From germline, CDR1 is MRHNA and CDR2 SNTAGT. The CDR3 sequence: CASSPVGQSYEQYF. The CDR3 bases are TGTGCCAGCAGTCCCGTCGGACAAAGTTACGAGCAGTACTTC.

In this sample, this clone turned up once. The chain is built from TRBV5-1 and TRBJ1-2, with no clear D. This CDR3 is built from 13 residues. Germline V gene data show CDR1 as SGHRS and CDR2 as YFSETQ. V was pared by 2 bases and J by 2 bases, with 7 bases between. The CDR3 DNA is TGCGCCAGCAGCTTCGCCCCGAACTATGGCTACACCTTC. Residues: CASSFAPNYGYTF.

This chain uses TRBV6-5 with TRBJ1-1; D is uncertain. This CDR3 is built from 15 residues. Trimming took off 2 bases at V and 0 bases at J, with 10 bases between the two ends. Germline V CDR1 and CDR2: MNHEY, SVGAGI. DNA for the CDR3: TGTGCCAGCAGTTACGGCAGCCTCATGAACACTGAAGCTTTCTTT. It specifies CASSYGSLMNTEAFF.